This T cell receptor (beta chain) was profiled in a study of CD8 T cells in ankylosing spondylitis. Many counts were recorded for this clonotype. Its specificity is not known. Overall study findings and caveats: Several highly homologous variants made up a TCR beta motif, and this motif appeared characteristic of ankylosing spondylitis blood. Disease-associated clones were reportedly significantly overrepresented in matched ankylosing spondylitis synovial fluid.

Researchers built TCR beta libraries using quantitative 5'-RACE with molecular barcodes. MiXCR, run by TCRdb on the 5' RACE reads, gives a single entry per CDR3 protein. Counted here are 200,000 to 300,000 distinct CDR3 sequences, 8.6% occurring once; the ten biggest clones make up approximately 7%. The specimen was blood, either unsorted or a sorted T cell fraction (not recorded which). This TCR was recovered from a male donor with ankylosing spondylitis or in good health (not recorded which).

CDR3 DNA: TGTGCCAGCAGACAGGGACAGTCCTACGAGCAGTACTTC. Protein: CASRQGQSYEQYF. The chain combines TRBV6-1 with TRBJ2-7; 7 bases map to TRBD1. The CDR3 contains 13 residues. Germline V gene data show CDR1 as MNHNS and CDR2 as SASEGT. V gave up 6 bases and J gave up 1 base; unmatched junction bases: 3.